The rows below give T cell receptor beta chains drawn from one sample of a study of OX40 agonist ivuxolimab in advanced cancers. TCRdb's table, derived via immunoSEQ multiplex PCR, lists solely in-frame clones and lacks some. Altogether under 100,000 clones are present, nearly 90% being singletons, with the ten largest covering under 0.2%. Sequencing used CD4+ or CD8+ T cells sorted from blood, obtained in a trial of the OX40 agonist ivuxolimab. Receptor source: an adult with an advanced solid tumor such as melanoma, head and neck, liver or kidney cancer. Each CDR3 is given with its conserved first and last residue. Fields, in order: J gene, D gene, CDR3 length, V gene, clone size, CDR3 protein, CDR3 DNA. D genes are given only for firm matches. The size entry is marked missing in some rows and otherwise reads once, few, many or a size class.

j_call: TRBJ2-1
d_call: TRBD2
cdr3_length: 14
v_call: TRBV5-1
clone_size: -
cdr3_aa: CASARLADDNEQFF
cdr3_nt: TGCGCCAGCGCGAGACTAGCGGACGACAATGAGCAGTTCTTC

j_call: TRBJ1-4
d_call: TRBD1
cdr3_length: 16
v_call: TRBV6-1
clone_size: -
cdr3_aa: CASSVGTGVNNEKLFF
cdr3_nt: TGTGCCAGCAGTGTCGGGACAGGGGTTAATAATGAAAAACTGTTTTTT

j_call: TRBJ2-5
d_call: TRBD2
cdr3_length: 17
v_call: TRBV11-2
clone_size: -
cdr3_aa: CASRTRLAGARQETQYF
cdr3_nt: TGTGCCAGCAGAACACGACTAGCGGGGGCCCGACAAGAGACCCAGTACTTC

j_call: TRBJ1-2
d_call: -
cdr3_length: 12
v_call: TRBV29-1
clone_size: -
cdr3_aa: CSVDSLSYGYTF
cdr3_nt: TGCAGCGTTGACAGTTTGAGTTATGGCTACACCTTC

j_call: TRBJ2-2
d_call: -
cdr3_length: 14
v_call: TRBV7-3
clone_size: -
cdr3_aa: CASSLIGSTGELFF
cdr3_nt: TGTGCCAGCAGCTTAATAGGTAGCACCGGGGAGCTGTTTTTT

j_call: TRBJ1-1
d_call: -
cdr3_length: 17
v_call: TRBV9
clone_size: -
cdr3_aa: CASSVGGDWVANTEAFF
cdr3_nt: TGTGCCAGCAGCGTAGGCGGGGATTGGGTTGCGAACACTGAAGCTTTCTTT

j_call: TRBJ2-5
d_call: -
cdr3_length: 17
v_call: TRBV7-9
clone_size: -
cdr3_aa: CASSQGARGRGQETQYF
cdr3_nt: TGTGCCAGCAGCCAAGGGGCCCGGGGCAGGGGACAAGAGACCCAGTACTTC

j_call: TRBJ2-3
d_call: -
cdr3_length: 16
v_call: TRBV28
clone_size: -
cdr3_aa: CASSSPRQGNSDTQYF
cdr3_nt: TGTGCCAGCAGTTCCCCCAGGCAGGGGAATTCAGATACGCAGTATTTT

j_call: TRBJ1-5
d_call: TRBD1
cdr3_length: 15
v_call: TRBV7-9
clone_size: -
cdr3_aa: CASSFGTGSNQPQHF
cdr3_nt: TGTGCCAGCAGCTTTGGGACAGGGAGCAATCAGCCCCAGCATTTT

j_call: TRBJ2-3
d_call: TRBD2
cdr3_length: 16
v_call: TRBV5-1
clone_size: -
cdr3_aa: CASSLRRAGESDTQYF
cdr3_nt: TGCGCCAGCAGCTTGAGAAGGGCGGGAGAGTCAGATACGCAGTATTTT

j_call: TRBJ1-1
d_call: TRBD1
cdr3_length: 15
v_call: TRBV5-1
clone_size: -
cdr3_aa: CASSATGPQNTEAFF
cdr3_nt: TGCGCCAGCAGCGCGACAGGGCCTCAGAACACTGAAGCTTTCTTT

j_call: TRBJ2-1
d_call: TRBD1
cdr3_length: 15
v_call: TRBV29-1
clone_size: once
cdr3_aa: CSARRGTVYVDEQFF
cdr3_nt: TGCAGCGCCCGGAGAGGGACAGTCTATGTCGATGAGCAGTTCTTC

j_call: TRBJ1-1
d_call: -
cdr3_length: 13
v_call: TRBV25-1
clone_size: once
cdr3_aa: CASSEGRNTEAFF
cdr3_nt: TGTGCCAGCAGTGAGGGGAGGAACACTGAAGCTTTCTTT

j_call: TRBJ2-7
d_call: -
cdr3_length: 14
v_call: TRBV5-4
clone_size: -
cdr3_aa: CASSPGLTDYEQYF
cdr3_nt: TGTGCCAGCAGCCCGGGACTGACCGACTACGAGCAGTACTTC

j_call: TRBJ2-2
d_call: TRBD2
cdr3_length: 15
v_call: TRBV5-1
clone_size: -
cdr3_aa: CASSLGLALTGELFF
cdr3_nt: TGCGCCAGCAGCTTGGGACTAGCCCTCACCGGGGAGCTGTTTTTT

j_call: TRBJ2-2
d_call: TRBD1
cdr3_length: 15
v_call: TRBV19
clone_size: few
cdr3_aa: CASSDRVSSTGELFF
cdr3_nt: TGTGCCAGTAGTGACAGGGTCTCATCCACCGGGGAGCTGTTTTTT

j_call: TRBJ1-2
d_call: -
cdr3_length: 12
v_call: TRBV30
clone_size: -
cdr3_aa: CAWSVGLYGYTF
cdr3_nt: TGTGCCTGGTCGGTGGGGCTCTATGGCTACACCTTC

j_call: TRBJ2-3
d_call: TRBD2
cdr3_length: 17
v_call: TRBV30
clone_size: -
cdr3_aa: CAWSDQVRGGRADTQYF
cdr3_nt: TGTGCCTGGAGTGATCAAGTCCGGGGGGGGAGGGCAGATACGCAGTATTTT

j_call: TRBJ1-3
d_call: -
cdr3_length: 15
v_call: TRBV5-4
clone_size: -
cdr3_aa: CASSLVGRAGNTIYF
cdr3_nt: TGTGCCAGCAGCTTGGTTGGAAGAGCTGGAAACACCATATATTTT

j_call: TRBJ2-3
d_call: -
cdr3_length: 13
v_call: TRBV10-3
clone_size: -
cdr3_aa: CAISESPGDTQYF
cdr3_nt: TGTGCCATCAGTGAGTCTCCGGGAGATACGCAGTATTTT

j_call: TRBJ1-5
d_call: -
cdr3_length: 14
v_call: TRBV30
clone_size: -
cdr3_aa: CAWRGWGEGQPQHF
cdr3_nt: TGTGCCTGGAGAGGTTGGGGCGAGGGACAGCCCCAGCATTTT

j_call: TRBJ2-7
d_call: -
cdr3_length: 13
v_call: TRBV5-1
clone_size: -
cdr3_aa: CASSPRGLDEQYF
cdr3_nt: TGCGCCAGCAGCCCGCGGGGCCTGGACGAGCAGTACTTC

j_call: TRBJ2-1
d_call: TRBD1
cdr3_length: 15
v_call: TRBV27
clone_size: -
cdr3_aa: CASTPRRGILDEQFF
cdr3_nt: TGTGCCAGCACCCCTCGCAGGGGGATTTTGGATGAGCAGTTCTTC

j_call: TRBJ1-2
d_call: -
cdr3_length: 11
v_call: TRBV29-1
clone_size: -
cdr3_aa: CSAAGSYGYTF
cdr3_nt: TGCAGCGCCGCAGGCAGCTATGGCTACACCTTC

j_call: TRBJ2-3
d_call: TRBD2
cdr3_length: 16
v_call: TRBV7-2
clone_size: -
cdr3_aa: CASSLLAGDATDTQYF
cdr3_nt: TGTGCCAGCAGCCTTCTAGCGGGAGATGCGACAGATACGCAGTATTTT

j_call: TRBJ1-5
d_call: -
cdr3_length: 14
v_call: TRBV5-1
clone_size: once
cdr3_aa: CASSLTGFNQPQHF
cdr3_nt: TGCGCCAGCAGCCTTACAGGGTTCAATCAGCCCCAGCATTTT

j_call: TRBJ1-1
d_call: -
cdr3_length: 11
v_call: TRBV2
clone_size: few
cdr3_aa: CASSSRAEAFF
cdr3_nt: TGTGCCAGCAGCAGTCGAGCTGAAGCTTTCTTT

j_call: TRBJ1-1
d_call: -
cdr3_length: 14
v_call: TRBV5-1
clone_size: -
cdr3_aa: CASSLIGLDTEAFF
cdr3_nt: TGCGCCAGCAGCTTGATAGGGTTGGACACTGAAGCTTTCTTT

j_call: TRBJ2-5
d_call: -
cdr3_length: 13
v_call: TRBV30
clone_size: -
cdr3_aa: CAWRADIQETQYF
cdr3_nt: TGTGCCTGGAGAGCGGACATCCAAGAGACCCAGTACTTC

j_call: TRBJ1-1
d_call: TRBD1
cdr3_length: 13
v_call: TRBV5-1
clone_size: -
cdr3_aa: CASSPRDRAFVFF
cdr3_nt: TGCGCCAGCAGCCCCCGGGACAGGGCGTTTGTTTTCTTT

j_call: TRBJ2-1
d_call: -
cdr3_length: 14
v_call: TRBV28
clone_size: -
cdr3_aa: CASYGGMGRNEQFF
cdr3_nt: TGTGCCAGCTATGGCGGGATGGGACGGAATGAGCAGTTCTTC

j_call: TRBJ1-1
d_call: TRBD1
cdr3_length: 15
v_call: TRBV7-6
clone_size: -
cdr3_aa: CASSRGDSSNTEAFF
cdr3_nt: TGTGCCAGCAGCCGTGGGGACAGCTCGAACACTGAAGCTTTCTTT

j_call: TRBJ2-1
d_call: -
cdr3_length: 15
v_call: TRBV6-5
clone_size: -
cdr3_aa: CASSYSGPSYNEQFF
cdr3_nt: TGTGCCAGCAGTTACTCAGGACCGTCCTACAATGAGCAGTTCTTC